What follows is one T cell receptor (beta chain) and its context. Its antigen is not known. The unsorted libraries were made from 2 million PBMCs kept at -80 C. CDR1 and CDR2 from the germline V gene are SGHKS and YYEKEE (reference sequence). V lost 4 bases, J lost 6 bases, and 10 bases lay in between. The CDR3 has 13 amino acids. This sample was taken from a study of neurological immune-mediated disorders. Study results and caveats: In HTLV-1-associated myelopathy, TCR clonal expansion was greatest, and in multiple sclerosis it was least, below healthy controls.

The authors produced cDNA by 5'RACE using 10-nucleotide random UMIs. A single run covered 15-18 subjects with over 170 million TCR-beta sequences. TCRdb ran MiXCR on the 5' RACE reads and lists one entry per CDR3 protein. Among roughly 48,000 distinct CDR3 sequences, around 25% were seen once, and the ten largest hold approximately 23%. This receptor was identified in a woman aged 70-85 years in good health. Input material: PBMCs. The chain employs TRBV5-5 and TRBJ2-2; D unclear. CDR3 region: CASSPRFAGELFF. In DNA form, the CDR3 reads TGTGCCAGCAGCCCAAGGTTCGCCGGGGAGCTGTTTTTT.